Each of the 28 T cell receptor beta chains below was sequenced from the same sample in a study of post-analysis software for immune sequencing data. Study observations and caveats: In patients, about 5 TRBV segments were more frequent than in controls, with TRBV5-6, TRBV5-1 and TRBV20-1 among them.

The antigens of these receptors remain unknown. The TCR beta cDNA libraries contained unique molecular identifiers. TCRdb processed the PCR reads anew with MiXCR; each CDR3 protein has one entry. The table includes 500,000 to 600,000 distinct CDR3 sequences, roughly two fifths detected once. Specimen: blood. The source is a girl aged 10-17 years with multiple sclerosis.

The chain recombines TRBV5-5 with TRBJ1-5, with a weak D call TRBD1 (6 bases). CDR3 size: 14 residues. V lost 4 bases, J lost 3 bases, and 11 bases lay in between. Germline V gives CDR1 SGHKS, CDR2 YYEKEE (reference sequence). In DNA, the CDR3 is TGTGCCAGCAGCATACAGGGTTACAATCAGCCCCAGCATTTT. This encodes CASSIQGYNQPQHF.

V usage is TRBV20-1 and J usage is TRBJ1-4; unclear D gene. With 2 bases removed from V and 7 bases from J, the gap between germline ends came to 14 bases. Germline CDR1 and CDR2: DFQATT and SNEGSKA (reference sequence). The CDR3 consists of 14 residues. CDR3 residues: CSARRRGGVEKLFF. CDR3 DNA sequence: TGCAGTGCTAGACGGCGGGGAGGAGTTGAAAAACTGTTTTTT.

The V and J genes are TRBV12-3 or TRBV12-4 and TRBJ2-7; D is unresolved. CDR3 length equals 14 residues. With 4 bases removed from V and 2 bases from J, the gap between germline ends came to 12 bases. CDR3 amino acids: CASSSYRAAYEQYF. In nucleotides, the CDR3 is TGTGCCAGCAGTTCCTACCGGGCCGCCTACGAGCAGTACTTC.

This rearrangement joins TRBV12-3 or TRBV12-4 to TRBJ2-4; 9 bases align to TRBD2. Trimming removed 5 bases from V and 0 bases from J; junction bases left unmatched: 5. The CDR3 consists of 16 residues. In nucleotides, the CDR3 is TGTGCCAGCAGTGGGACTAGCTTCAGAGCCAAAAACATTCAGTACTTC. Protein: CASSGTSFRAKNIQYF.

The V call is TRBV5-1, the J call TRBJ2-3, with TRBD2 matching over 8 bases. Looked up from germline, CDR1 is SGHRS and CDR2 is YFSETQ. V lost 2 bases and J lost 5; bases outside the gene matches: 4. The CDR3 consists of 14 residues. The CDR3 reads CASSLAGEGDTQYF. The DNA of the CDR3 is TGCGCCAGCAGCTTAGCGGGAGAGGGAGATACGCAGTATTTT.

Comments on this clonotype: At one boundary the junction diverges from the germline segment, which might be a read error. The CDR3 is CASGYIGTGAYEQYF. The CDR3 nucleotides read TGTGCCAGCGGTTATATCGGGACAGGGGCCTACGAGCAGTACTTC. The chain couples TRBV6-5 to TRBJ2-7; 10 bases agree with TRBD1. CDR3 length equals 15 residues. CDR1 is MNHEY, CDR2 SVGAGI, per germline.

The chain has TRBV2 and TRBJ2-5, with a tentative D call TRBD2 (5 bases). V lost 8 bases and J 1 base, leaving 11 bases between the germline ends. CDR3 length equals 13 residues. Germline lookup yields CDR1 SNHLY and CDR2 FYNNEI. The CDR3 nucleotides are TGTGCCAGCTGCGGGTCGATCCAAGAGACCCAGTACTTC. This translates into CASCGSIQETQYF. The full variable domain, rest sourced from reference TRBV2 and TRBJ2-5, is EPEVTQTPSHQVTQMGQEVILRCVPISNHLYFYWYRQILGQKVEFLVSFYNNEISEKSEIFDDQFSVERPDGSNFTLKIRSTKLEDSAMYFCASCGSIQETQYFGPGTRLLVL.

The J gene is TRBJ2-1, the V gene TRBV2; TRBD2 agrees at 15 bases. The germline V gene encodes CDR1 SNHLY and CDR2 FYNNEI. The ends lost 3 bases at V and 7 bases at J; junction bases unmatched: 13. This CDR3 is 19 amino acids long. The CDR3 DNA follows: TGTGCCAGCAGTGATATCCGGACTAGCGGGGGGGTCGTCTTGAATGAGCAGTTCTTC. Translation gives CASSDIRTSGGVVLNEQFF.

The J gene is TRBJ2-5, the V gene TRBV5-1; no firm D call. The germline V gene has CDR1 SGHRS and CDR2 YFSETQ. V lost 0 bases, J lost 7 bases, and 10 bases lay in between. The CDR3 is made up of 13 amino acids. The CDR3 loop reads CASSLDTFGTQYF. In DNA form, the CDR3 reads TGCGCCAGCAGCTTGGACACCTTCGGGACCCAGTACTTC.

The rearrangement links TRBV4-2 to TRBJ1-1, with D perhaps matching TRBD1 (5 bases). There are 14 residues in the CDR3. CDR1 is LGHNA, CDR2 YNFKEQ, per germline. V was cut by 4 bases and J by 4 bases, with 13 bases left in between. CDR3 residues: CASSPYLRGTEAFF. The CDR3 bases are TGTGCCAGCAGCCCGTATTTAAGGGGCACTGAAGCTTTCTTT.

The chain employs TRBV14 and TRBJ2-1; 9 bases are shared with TRBD2. The CDR3 sequence is 16 residues long. Unmatched junction bases numbered 8, after V lost 4 bases and J lost 4 bases. Germline V gene sequence: CDR1 SGHDN, CDR2 FVKESK. The CDR3 reads CASSLLSGGLYNEQFF. The CDR3 bases are TGTGCCAGCAGCCTCCTAAGCGGGGGGCTATACAATGAGCAGTTCTTC.

This clonotype has just a few counts. V usage is TRBV3-1 and J usage is TRBJ2-5, with 10 bases lining up with TRBD2. The CDR3 consists of 14 residues. J was trimmed by 5 bases and V by 5 bases; bases with no gene match: 5. The V gene's germline CDR1 is LGHDT and CDR2 YNNKEL (reference sequence). The CDR3 protein is CASSAGLALETQYF. As DNA, the CDR3 is TGTGCCAGCAGCGCGGGACTAGCGTTGGAGACCCAGTACTTC.

This clonotype was counted ten times or more. The chain links TRBV27 to TRBJ2-6; a weak D match, TRBD2 (5 bases). From germline, CDR1 is MNHEY and CDR2 SMNVEV (reference sequence). The V end was cut by 3 bases, the J end by 0 bases, with 9 bases between. The CDR3 totals 16 residues. The chain's CDR3 is CASSFLRGSGANVLTF. In DNA, the CDR3 is TGTGCCAGCAGTTTCCTACGGGGCTCTGGGGCCAACGTCCTGACTTTC.

This chain uses TRBV29-1 with TRBJ2-1, with a weak D call TRBD2 (6 bases). The J call may be mistaken, given a closer DNA end match to TRBJ2-7. Germline CDR1 reads SQVTM; CDR2 reads ANQGSEA. The CDR3 is 13 residues long. In DNA, the CDR3 is TGCAGCGTTACCGGGACTGATGACAATGAGCAGTACTTC. Amino acid sequence: CSVTGTDDNEQYF.

This clonotype was detected a few times. The chain combines TRBV6-5 with TRBJ2-5; 7 positions match TRBD1. V was pared by 6 bases and J by 3 bases, with 7 bases of the junction left unmatched. There are 14 residues in the CDR3. Germline CDR1 is MNHEY and CDR2 is SVGAGI. CDR3 protein: CASSPQTGKETQYF. CDR3 sequence (DNA): TGTGCCAGCAGCCCCCAGACAGGGAAAGAGACCCAGTACTTC.

This rearrangement joins TRBV7-7 to TRBJ2-7; D perhaps matches TRBD1 (6 bases). V was shortened by 5 bases and J by 2 bases, with 13 bases between the two germline ends. The CDR3 totals 14 residues. Germline-derived CDR1 and CDR2 are SSHAT and FNYEAQ (reference sequence). CDR3 nucleotides: TGTGCCAGCAGCGACCTGGGGGCTACCTACGAGCAGTACTTC. It yields the protein CASSDLGATYEQYF.

The rearrangement uses TRBV10-3 and TRBJ2-7; no clear D. CDR1 is ENHRY, CDR2 SYGVKD, per germline. This CDR3 is 15 amino acids long. V shed 2 bases and J shed 2 bases, with 13 bases lying between them. CDR3 region: CAISENSAGPYEQYF. Written as DNA, the CDR3 is TGTGCCATCAGTGAGAACTCAGCTGGCCCCTACGAGCAGTACTTC.

This clonotype has just a few counts. This chain joins TRBV12-3 or TRBV12-4 and TRBJ2-1; the match to TRBD2 covers 13 bases. Germline trimming cut 7 bases from V and 6 bases from J; bases unmatched to any gene: 6. The CDR3 consists of 15 residues. The CDR3 nucleotides are TGTGCCAGCATCCAGGGACTAGCGGGAATCAATGAGCAGTTCTTC. Protein sequence: CASIQGLAGINEQFF.

The chain uses TRBV5-5 and TRBJ1-5; 8 nucleotides line up with TRBD1. J was trimmed by 7 bases and V by 0 bases; bases with no gene match: 6. CDR3 length: 15 residues. From germline, CDR1 is SGHKS and CDR2 YYEKEE (reference sequence). The CDR3, as DNA: TGTGCCAGCAGCTTGGAAGGACAGGGCGGCCAGCCCCAGCATTTT. Amino acids: CASSLEGQGGQPQHF. Variable domain in full (rest from reference TRBV5-5 and TRBJ1-5): DAGVTQSPTHLIKTRGQQVTLRCSPISGHKSVSWYQQVLGQGPQFIFQYYEKEERGRGNFPDRFSARQFPNYSSELNVNALLLGDSALYLCASSLEGQGGQPQHFGDGTRLSIL.

The genes are TRBV7-2 and TRBJ1-5; the match to TRBD1 covers 12 bases. The CDR3 has 15 residues. J lost 7 bases, V lost 4 bases, and 5 bases had no gene match. The germline gives CDR1 SGHTA, CDR2 FQGNSA. DNA of the CDR3: TGTGCCAGCAGCTCGGGACAGGGGGCGCGACAGCCCCAGCATTTT. Translation: CASSSGQGARQPQHF.

The J gene is TRBJ2-7, the V gene TRBV4-2; 11 nucleotides line up with TRBD2. After removal of 8 bases from V and 4 bases from J, the junction contained 10 bases not matched to a gene. There are 15 residues in the CDR3. Germline V gene data show CDR1 as LGHNA and CDR2 as YNFKEQ. The DNA of the CDR3 is TGTGCCAGCGGTTCCAAGGGACTAGCGGAGTACGAGCAGTACTTC. Translating gives CASGSKGLAEYEQYF.

The V and J genes are TRBV20-1 and TRBJ2-7, with TRBD1 identical over 9 bases. This CDR3 comprises 13 residues. Germline CDR1 and CDR2: DFQATT and SNEGSKA (reference sequence). DNA for the CDR3: TGCAGCTCCAGACCGGGACAGGGCCACGAGCAGTACTTC. It encodes CSSRPGQGHEQYF.

This sequence joins TRBV3-1 and TRBJ2-7; D is unclear. Germline V gene sequence: CDR1 LGHDT, CDR2 YNNKEL (reference sequence). Trimming removed 4 bases from V and 6 bases from J, with 13 bases in between. This CDR3 comprises 13 residues. CDR3 nucleotide sequence: TGTGCCAGCAGCCGCACCCCAGCTAGCGAGCAGTACTTC. Translating it yields CASSRTPASEQYF.

The V call is TRBV15, the J call TRBJ2-5, with TRBD2 matching 12 bases. The closer fit of TRBJ2-7 to the DNA end suggests the J call may be wrong. CDR3 length: 16 amino acids. From germline, CDR1 is LNHNV and CDR2 YYDKDF (reference sequence). CDR3 DNA: TGTGCCACCAGCAGGGACTGGACTAGCGGGGTCTACGAGCAGTACTTC. This codes for CATSRDWTSGVYEQYF.

This sequence joins TRBV30 and TRBJ2-1, with 7 bases that match TRBD1. The CDR3 consists of 12 residues. J gave up 8 bases and V 2 bases, and 3 bases lay outside the gene matches. Germline-derived CDR1 and CDR2 are GTSNPN and SVGIG (reference sequence). Here the CDR3 reads CAWSPRGHEQFF. CDR3 DNA: TGTGCCTGGAGTCCAAGGGGGCATGAGCAGTTCTTC.

The chain carries TRBV9 and TRBJ2-5, with D possibly TRBD1 on 6 matching bases. The J call could be wrong; TRBJ2-7 is a better fit for the DNA end. CDR3 length: 14 amino acids. CDR1 SGDLS and CDR2 YYNGEE come from the germline V gene. The CDR3 DNA is TGTGCCAGCAGCCCCCTTGGGGGACAACTCGAGCAGTACTTC. It is translated as CASSPLGGQLEQYF.

This clonotype was seen more than once but under ten times. This sequence joins TRBV5-1 and TRBJ1-6, with D unresolved. The V and J ends lost 3 bases and 1 base respectively, with 17 bases between them. The CDR3 is 18 residues long. Germline loops: CDR1 SGHRS, CDR2 YFSETQ. The CDR3 region is CASSYSETSYSYNSPLHF. CDR3 sequence (DNA): TGCGCCAGCAGCTACTCGGAGACTTCCTATTCCTATAATTCACCCCTCCACTTT.

The chain links TRBV24-1 to TRBJ2-6; D uncertain. Germline CDR1 KGHDR, CDR2 SFDVKD. The CDR3 extends over 17 amino acids. Trimming left V 0 bases short and J 2 bases short, with 10 bases between. The DNA of the CDR3 is TGTGCCACCAGTGATTTGAATGGTAGGGCTGGGGCCAACGTCCTGACTTTC. Translating gives CATSDLNGRAGANVLTF.